These 22 T cell receptor beta chains originate from one sample sequenced in a study of T cell responses to AZD1222 COVID-19 vaccine. Sequenced by immunoSEQ multiplex PCR; TCRdb stores in-frame clones only, minus some. Found here are tens of thousands of clones, roughly 90% of them singletons; the top ten hold under 6.5%. Here the sequenced sample was peripheral blood, taken on day 0 of AZD1222 vaccination. These receptors were obtained from an adult in good health.

The J gene is TRBJ2-7, the V gene TRBV16, with a possible D match to TRBD1 (6 bases). The CDR3 is 14 residues long. Deletions cut 1 base from V and 0 bases from J, with 7 bases between. Looked up from germline, CDR1 is KGHSY and CDR2 is FQNENV. The CDR3 here is CASSQLDSSYEQYF. CDR3 bases: TGTGCCAGCAGCCAATTGGACAGCTCCTACGAGCAGTACTTC.

The chain employs TRBV28 and TRBJ2-1; TRBD1 is a possible D gene (5 bases). Trimming removed 3 bases from V and 6 bases from J, with 9 bases in between. Germline V gene sequence: CDR1 MDHEN, CDR2 SYDVKM. The CDR3 sequence is 13 residues long. The chain's CDR3 is CASSLGLSNEQFF. The CDR3 DNA reads as TGTGCCAGCAGTTTGGGGCTTAGCAATGAGCAGTTCTTC.

V usage is TRBV6-5 and J usage is TRBJ1-2; D is unclear. Germline V gene lookup returns CDR1 MNHEY and CDR2 SVGAGI. V lost 6 bases and J 0 bases, leaving 14 bases between the germline ends. This CDR3 contains 15 residues. CDR3 coding DNA: TGTGCCAGCAGCCTACGGGCAGATTCTAACTATGGCTACACCTTC. It specifies CASSLRADSNYGYTF.

In this sample, this clone turned up once. The chain joins TRBV24-1 to TRBJ1-2; the match to TRBD1 covers 8 bases. Germline-derived CDR1 and CDR2 are KGHDR and SFDVKD. The CDR3 totals 16 residues. With V trimmed by 9 bases and J by 0 bases, 11 bases remained unmatched. Here the CDR3 DNA reads TGTGCCACCTCCGTGCGGCCAGGGGGCCCTAACTATGGCTACACCTTC. Protein sequence: CATSVRPGGPNYGYTF.

This clone was detected only a few times. The V gene is TRBV7-2, the J gene TRBJ2-3; 16 positions agree with TRBD2. CDR3 length: 17 residues. With V trimmed by 6 bases and J by 5 bases, 8 bases remained unmatched. Germline V CDR1 and CDR2: SGHTA, FQGNSA. CDR3 nucleotide sequence: TGTGCCAGCAGAACTACCGGGACTAGCGGGAGGGGAGATACGCAGTATTTT. It translates to CASRTTGTSGRGDTQYF.

The chain recombines TRBV27 with TRBJ2-7; a weak D match, TRBD2 (5 bases). Germline CDR1 MNHEY, CDR2 SMNVEV (reference sequence). This CDR3 region has 15 residues. Trimming removed 2 bases at V and 4 bases at J, with 15 bases between. CDR3 sequence reads: CASSLEGSGLYEQYF. The CDR3 bases are TGTGCCAGCAGTTTAGAGGGATCAGGATTATACGAGCAGTACTTC.

The V and J genes are TRBV6-5 and TRBJ1-6; D is possibly TRBD1 (5 bases). V was clipped by 0 bases and J by 8 bases, with 8 bases between them. This CDR3 spans 14 amino acids. Germline lookup yields CDR1 MNHEY and CDR2 SVGAGI. This chain's CDR3 is CASSYSRVDSPLHF. In nucleotides, the CDR3 is TGTGCCAGCAGTTACTCCAGGGTGGATTCACCCCTCCACTTT.

V and J are TRBV7-9 and TRBJ2-6; a possible D gene is TRBD1 (6 bases). Germline assignment: CDR1 SEHNR and CDR2 FQNEAQ (reference sequence). Trimming took 5 bases from V and 4 from J, leaving 15 bases between them. This CDR3 comprises 16 residues. The CDR3 DNA reads TGTGCCAGCAGCCGTGTCCAGGGGCGAGGGGCCAACGTCCTGACTTTC. Amino acids: CASSRVQGRGANVLTF.

The rearrangement uses TRBV27 and TRBJ2-6; D not resolved. Germline V gene sequence: CDR1 MNHEY, CDR2 SMNVEV (reference sequence). The CDR3 is 15 amino acids. Between the trimmed V and J ends, which lost 5 bases and 0 bases, there was a span of 8 bases. CDR3 in amino acids: CASSAYFSGANVLTF. The CDR3 DNA reads TGTGCCAGCAGTGCCTACTTCTCTGGGGCCAACGTCCTGACTTTC.

The chain is built from TRBV27 and TRBJ1-1; TRBD1 matches 8 bases. This CDR3 contains 14 residues. CDR1 MNHEY and CDR2 SMNVEV come from the germline V gene (reference sequence). V gave up 6 bases and J gave up 3 bases; unmatched junction bases: 6. The CDR3 DNA sequence: TGTGCCAGCAGCCTCAGGGGGCCGGACACTGAAGCTTTCTTT. Protein product: CASSLRGPDTEAFF.

The chain combines TRBV4-3 with TRBJ2-1; D is possibly TRBD1 (6 bases). The CDR3 sequence is 15 residues long. From germline, CDR1 is LGHNA and CDR2 YSLEER. The V and J ends lost 0 bases and 1 base respectively, with 7 bases between them. The CDR3 here is CASSQDRGSYNEQFF. The CDR3 DNA sequence: TGCGCCAGCAGCCAAGACAGGGGATCCTACAATGAGCAGTTCTTC.

This chain connects TRBV5-6 to TRBJ1-4; D might be TRBD1 (6 bases). V gave up 4 bases and J gave up 11 bases, with 24 bases separating them. Per germline, CDR1 SGHDT and CDR2 YYEEEE. The CDR3 spans 16 residues. The DNA for the CDR3 is TGTGCCAGCAGCCTTCACGGGGGCGGATATTCGGGGAAACTGTTTTTT. It specifies CASSLHGGGYSGKLFF.

This clone occurred once. V and J are TRBV5-4 and TRBJ1-6; tentatively, D is TRBD1 (5 bases). The ends were cut back, 3 bases at V and 8 bases at J, with 15 bases in the middle. Germline V lookup: CDR1 SGHNT, CDR2 YYREEE (reference sequence). This CDR3 has 15 amino acids. The chain's CDR3 is CASSSVQGVDSPLHF. The CDR3 DNA reads as TGTGCCAGCAGCTCCGTTCAGGGAGTCGATTCACCCCTCCACTTT.

The rearrangement uses TRBV15 and TRBJ2-3; 8 bases line up with TRBD1. The germline V gene has CDR1 LNHNV and CDR2 YYDKDF (reference sequence). With V trimmed by 3 bases and J by 4 bases, 9 bases remained unmatched. The CDR3 runs to 16 residues. CDR3 sequence reads: CATSSPQDRVADTQYF. The CDR3 nucleotides read TGTGCCACCAGCAGCCCACAGGACAGGGTGGCAGATACGCAGTATTTT. Looking up the rest from reference TRBV15 and TRBJ2-3 gives the full variable domain: DAMVIQNPRYQVTQFGKPVTLSCSQTLNHNVMYWYQQKSSQAPKLLFHYYDKDFNNEADTPDNFQSRRPNTSFCFLDIRSPGLGDTAMYLCATSSPQDRVADTQYFGPGTRLTVL.

This clone was seen once. The rearrangement uses TRBV19 and TRBJ2-5; TRBD2 matches 7 bases. Losses at the gene ends were 4 bases for V and 4 bases for J; bases not matched to a gene: 9. The CDR3 loop spans 15 amino acids. Germline CDR1 reads LNHDA; CDR2 reads SQIVND (reference sequence). Written as DNA, the CDR3 is TGTGCCAGTAGTAACTCGCGGGAGACCGCAGAGACCCAGTACTTC. Translation: CASSNSRETAETQYF.

The V call is TRBV7-2, the J call TRBJ2-3; no clear D gene. CDR1 is SGHTA, CDR2 FQGNSA, per germline. V gave up 4 bases and J gave up 4 bases, with 9 bases separating them. The CDR3 is 13 amino acids. The CDR3 loop is CASSSTSPDTQYF. The CDR3 DNA follows: TGTGCCAGCAGCTCAACCAGTCCAGATACGCAGTATTTT.

The gene calls are TRBV9 and TRBJ1-1, with D hard to call. The germline V gene encodes CDR1 SGDLS and CDR2 YYNGEE. This CDR3 is 13 amino acids long. V lost 4 bases, J lost 5 bases, and 12 bases lay in between. CDR3 nucleotide sequence: TGTGCCAGCAGCCCCGGACTGAGAACTGAAGCTTTCTTT. Protein product: CASSPGLRTEAFF.

The V call is TRBV5-1, the J call TRBJ1-4; TRBD1 might be the D (5 bases). The CDR3 spans 14 residues. V shed 6 bases and J shed 6 bases, with 15 bases lying between them. Germline CDR1 SGHRS, CDR2 YFSETQ. The CDR3 spells CASKTGPSDEKLFF. The DNA for the CDR3 is TGCGCCAGCAAAACAGGTCCGTCGGATGAAAAACTGTTTTTT. The full variable domain, in which reference TRBV5-1 and TRBJ1-4 provide the parts outside the CDR3, is KAGVTQTPRYLIKTRGQQVTLSCSPISGHRSVSWYQQTPGQGLQFLFEYFSETQRNKGNFPGRFSGRQFSNSRSEMNVSTLELGDSALYLCASKTGPSDEKLFFGSGTQLSVL.

The chain links TRBV9 to TRBJ2-5, with D unclear. This CDR3 has 14 residues. Germline V lookup: CDR1 SGDLS, CDR2 YYNGEE. V gave up 0 bases and J gave up 5 bases, with 11 bases separating them. The chain's CDR3 is CASSVAASRETQYF. CDR3 in DNA: TGTGCCAGCAGCGTAGCAGCATCCCGGGAGACCCAGTACTTC.

The rearrangement links TRBV7-9 to TRBJ1-6; 7 bases fit TRBD1. V was pared by 1 base and J by 9 bases, with 6 bases of the junction left unmatched. The CDR3 runs to 15 residues. The V gene's germline CDR1 is SEHNR and CDR2 FQNEAQ (reference sequence). CDR3 protein: CASSLGTGVVSPLHF. As DNA, the CDR3 is TGTGCCAGCAGCTTAGGAACAGGGGTTGTTTCACCCCTCCACTTT.

V and J are TRBV5-1 and TRBJ2-7; a weak D match, TRBD2 (5 bases). V was trimmed by 4 bases and J by 3 bases, leaving 20 bases between them. The CDR3 length is 16 residues. Germline CDR1 and CDR2: SGHRS and YFSETQ. The DNA for the CDR3 is TGCGCCAGCAGCCCCGGCCTGAGAGGGATGGGCTACGAGCAGTACTTC. It is translated as CASSPGLRGMGYEQYF.

The chain uses TRBV7-8 and TRBJ2-5; 7 positions agree with TRBD2. There are 15 residues in the CDR3. Germline-derived CDR1 and CDR2 are SGHVS and FQNEAQ. V was pared by 1 base and J by 4 bases, with 6 bases of the junction left unmatched. The CDR3 here is CASSLGVTSLETQYF. The CDR3 DNA reads as TGTGCCAGCAGCTTAGGCGTGACTAGCCTAGAGACCCAGTACTTC.